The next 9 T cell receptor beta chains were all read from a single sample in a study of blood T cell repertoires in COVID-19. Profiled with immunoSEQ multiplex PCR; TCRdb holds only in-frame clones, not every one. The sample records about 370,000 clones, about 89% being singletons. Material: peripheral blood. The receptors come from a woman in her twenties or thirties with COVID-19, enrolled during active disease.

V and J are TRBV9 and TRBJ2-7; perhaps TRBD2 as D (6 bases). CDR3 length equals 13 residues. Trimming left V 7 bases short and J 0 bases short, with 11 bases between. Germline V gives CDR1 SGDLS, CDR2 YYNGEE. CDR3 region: CASGAGNSYEQYF. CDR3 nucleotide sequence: TGTGCCAGCGGAGCGGGTAACTCCTACGAGCAGTACTTC.

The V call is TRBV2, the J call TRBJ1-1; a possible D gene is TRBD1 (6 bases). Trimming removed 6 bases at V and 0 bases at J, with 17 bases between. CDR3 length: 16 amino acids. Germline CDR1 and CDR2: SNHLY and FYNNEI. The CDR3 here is CASRRDTQFMNTEAFF. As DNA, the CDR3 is TGTGCCAGCAGGAGGGACACACAGTTCATGAACACTGAAGCTTTCTTT.

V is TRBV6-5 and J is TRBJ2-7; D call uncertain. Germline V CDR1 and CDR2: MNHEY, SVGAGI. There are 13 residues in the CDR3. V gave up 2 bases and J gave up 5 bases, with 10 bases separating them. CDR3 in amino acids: CASSYRVGDEQYF. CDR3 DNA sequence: TGTGCCAGCAGTTACAGAGTCGGAGACGAGCAGTACTTC.

The CDR3 loop reads CASSITDRGEQYF. In DNA, the CDR3 is TGTGCCAGTAGTATTACCGACAGGGGCGAGCAGTACTTC. The genes are TRBV19 and TRBJ2-7, with 8 bases aligning to TRBD1. Germline trimming cut 3 bases from V and 6 bases from J; bases unmatched to any gene: 4. In germline, CDR1 is LNHDA, CDR2 SQIVND (reference sequence). CDR3 size: 13 residues.

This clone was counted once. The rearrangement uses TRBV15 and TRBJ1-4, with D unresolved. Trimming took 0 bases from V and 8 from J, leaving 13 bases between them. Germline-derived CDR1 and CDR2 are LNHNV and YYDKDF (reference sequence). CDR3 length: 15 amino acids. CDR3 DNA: TGTGCCACCAGCAGAGATCCAGTGGGAGGGGAAAAACTGTTTTTT. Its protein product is CATSRDPVGGEKLFF.

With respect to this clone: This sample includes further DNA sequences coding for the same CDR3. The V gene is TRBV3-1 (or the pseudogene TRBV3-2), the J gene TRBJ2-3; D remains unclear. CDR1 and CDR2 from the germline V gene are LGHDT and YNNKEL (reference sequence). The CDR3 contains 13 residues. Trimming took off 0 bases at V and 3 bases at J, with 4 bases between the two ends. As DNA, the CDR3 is TGTGCCAGCAGCCAAGAAGCTACAGATACGCAGTATTTT. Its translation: CASSQEATDTQYF.

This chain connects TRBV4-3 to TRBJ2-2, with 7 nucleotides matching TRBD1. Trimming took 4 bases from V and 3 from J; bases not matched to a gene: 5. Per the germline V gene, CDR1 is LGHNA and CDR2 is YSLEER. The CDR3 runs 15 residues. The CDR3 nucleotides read TGCGCCAGCAGCCCTGGGACAGTAGACACCGGGGAGCTGTTTTTT. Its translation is CASSPGTVDTGELFF.

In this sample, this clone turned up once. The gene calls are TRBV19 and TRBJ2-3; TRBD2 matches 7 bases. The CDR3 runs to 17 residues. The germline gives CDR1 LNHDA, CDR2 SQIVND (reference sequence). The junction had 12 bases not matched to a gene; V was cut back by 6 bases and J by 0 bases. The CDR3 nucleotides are TGTGCCAGTAGATATAGGGAGGGTAGCGGGAGCACAGATACGCAGTATTTT. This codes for CASRYREGSGSTDTQYF.

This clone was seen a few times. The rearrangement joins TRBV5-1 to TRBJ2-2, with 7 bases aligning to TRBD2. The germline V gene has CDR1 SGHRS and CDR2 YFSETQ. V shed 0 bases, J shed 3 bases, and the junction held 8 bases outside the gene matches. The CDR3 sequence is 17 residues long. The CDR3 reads CASSLGTMAGDTGELFF. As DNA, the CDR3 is TGCGCCAGCAGCTTGGGAACGATGGCGGGAGACACCGGGGAGCTGTTTTTT.